The clone carrying this T cell receptor beta chain appeared a few times. This sample stems from a study of blood T cells in healthy people across ages. With a J-beta primer mix and a sample-barcoded 5' primer, a second PCR ran roughly 6 to 12 cycles. Researchers report that each sample yielded at least 2.5 million CDR3-containing paired-end reads. Each CDR3 protein is one row after TCRdb ran MiXCR on the 5' RACE reads. The sample carries 600,000 to 850,000 distinct CDR3 sequences, roughly 44% recorded once. CDR1 SGHVS and CDR2 FQNEAQ come from the germline V gene. Trimming took 0 bases from V and 7 from J; bases not matched to a gene: 7. CDR3 length: 17 residues.

Sequencing was done on a sample of blood. This clonotype was sampled from a woman aged 55-69 years in good health. The J gene is TRBJ2-1, the V gene TRBV7-8; 12 nucleotides line up with TRBD2. CDR3 DNA sequence: TGTGCCAGCAGCTTAGCCCTAGCGGGAGGGCCCCTGAATGAGCAGTTCTTC. This sequence encodes CASSLALAGGPLNEQFF.